The clone carrying this TCR beta chain came up a few times. Its antigen is not identified. This record belongs to a study of vaccination and CD4 T cells after COVID-19. CD4+ T cells that had been cultured provided DNA sequenced with the Oncomine TCR Beta short-read assay. TCRdb re-analysed the PCR reads in MiXCR, keeping a single row per CDR3 protein. This table has 10,000 or so distinct CDR3 sequences, 28% appearing once. Treatment reported: roughly 11-day PBMC culture with coronavirus spike peptide pools or control peptides (ViraFEST assay). When roughly 9 days of culture had elapsed, CD4+ T cells were isolated by negative selection. The material was CD4+ T cells from blood, cultured in vitro, obtained after SARS-CoV-2 vaccination. The TCR was taken from a human donor who had recovered from COVID-19.

The DNA of the CDR3 is TGTGCCACCAGCAGAGATAAATCCAGAGGGGAGCCCCAGCATTTT. It specifies CATSRDKSRGEPQHF. This rearrangement joins TRBV15 to TRBJ1-5; TRBD1 might be the D (5 bases). Germline CDR1 LNHNV, CDR2 YYDKDF (reference sequence). V was pared by 0 bases and J by 8 bases, with 14 bases between. The CDR3 has 15 amino acids.